This TCR beta chain comes out of a study of T cells after yellow fever vaccination. In the study overall: Fractions low in cell number were prepared with SMART-Seq v4 Ultra Low Input. Findings of the study overall: The secondary response was weaker but peaked faster, day 5 versus 15. Abundant bulk-population clonotypes could contaminate the FACS-sorted repertoires.

TCRdb used MiXCR to reprocess the 5' RACE reads, holding one entry per CDR3 protein. The profile covers roughly 250,000 distinct CDR3 sequences, with 10% to 15% appearing a single time and 0.5% to 0.6% taken by the ten largest. In regard to this clonotype: Its target is not known.

The material sequenced was CD4+ T cells sorted from PBMCs, taken 45 days after the yellow fever booster vaccination. The receptor was isolated from a man under 40 who received the YFV17D yellow fever vaccine.

CDR3 coding DNA: TGTGCCAGCAGCCTTAAAAGATCAGGAAGCACAGATACGCAGTATTTT. As protein: CASSLKRSGSTDTQYF. The chain couples TRBV7-9 to TRBJ2-3; D is undetermined. V was shortened by 5 bases and J by 0 bases, with 15 bases between the two germline ends. The CDR3 loop spans 16 amino acids. From germline, CDR1 is SEHNR and CDR2 FQNEAQ (reference sequence). The full variable domain, with the rest looked up from reference TRBV7-9 and TRBJ2-3, is DTGVSQNPRHKITKRGQNVTFRCDPISEHNRLYWYRQTLGQGPEFLTYFQNEAQLEKSRLLSDRFSAERPKGSFSTLEIQRTEQGDSAMYLCASSLKRSGSTDTQYFGPGTRLTVL.